These 28 T cell receptor beta chains share one sample of origin, sequenced in a study of cytomegalovirus exposure and HLA in healthy donors. PCR used 60 Vbeta primers and 13 Jbeta primers. Repertoires were generated with immunoSEQ multiplex PCR, while TCRdb's copy carries only in-frame clones and drops some. The table records 75,000 to 100,000 clones, approximately 7.6% of them present only once. Material: PBMCs. These receptor sequences come from a middle-aged man in good health and CMV-seronegative.

This clone was picked up a small number of times. This chain links TRBV11-2 with TRBJ2-2; D uncertain. The V end was cut by 2 bases, the J end by 3 bases, with 4 bases between. The germline CDR1 and CDR2 sequences are SGHAT and FQNNGV. The CDR3 spans 13 residues. The CDR3 reads CASSLLDTGELFF. The CDR3 nucleotides read TGTGCCAGCAGCTTATTAGACACCGGGGAGCTGTTTTTT.

This clone has more than one count but fewer than ten. The V call is TRBV7-8, the J call TRBJ1-1; maybe TRBD1 (5 bases). V lost 5 bases and J lost 2, with 21 bases in between. Germline CDR1 is SGHVS and CDR2 is FQNEAQ. There are 17 residues in the CDR3. CDR3 loop: CASSPNPAHRQNTEAFF. The CDR3 DNA sequence: TGTGCCAGCAGCCCCAACCCCGCACACAGGCAAAACACTGAAGCTTTCTTT.

The chain employs TRBV9 and TRBJ2-3; 10 bases agree with TRBD1. The germline V gene has CDR1 SGDLS and CDR2 YYNGEE. Trimming took 3 bases from V and 3 from J; bases not matched to a gene: 1. The CDR3 sequence is 14 residues long. The CDR3 protein is CASSAGQGTDTQYF. The CDR3 DNA sequence: TGTGCCAGCAGCGCGGGACAGGGGACAGATACGCAGTATTTT.

This clone was picked up a small number of times. The chain couples TRBV11-2 to TRBJ2-2; tentatively, D is TRBD2 (6 bases). Germline CDR1 is SGHAT and CDR2 is FQNNGV. CDR3 length: 17 residues. The V and J ends lost 5 bases and 4 bases respectively, with 20 bases between them. DNA for the CDR3: TGTGCCAGCAGCCCGACGTGGGGGGTGATAGGCACCGGGGAGCTGTTTTTT. Translation gives CASSPTWGVIGTGELFF.

The chain carries TRBV28 and TRBJ1-3; D gene uncertain. Germline V lookup: CDR1 MDHEN, CDR2 SYDVKM. Trimming removed 1 base from V and 4 bases from J, with 11 bases in between. The CDR3 extends over 15 amino acids. The CDR3 DNA follows: TGTGCCAGCAGTTTATCCGACACGCTCGGAAACACCATATATTTT. It specifies CASSLSDTLGNTIYF. Full variable domain (outside the CDR3, taken from reference TRBV28 and TRBJ1-3): DVKVTQSSRYLVKRTGEKVFLECVQDMDHENMFWYRQDPGLGLRLIYFSYDVKMKEKGDIPEGYSVSREKKERFSLILESASTNQTSMYLCASSLSDTLGNTIYFGEGSWLTVV.

V gene TRBV9 combines with J gene TRBJ2-5, with TRBD2 matching over 7 bases. CDR1 and CDR2 from the germline V gene are SGDLS and YYNGEE. The CDR3 extends over 16 amino acids. The V and J ends lost 0 bases and 5 bases, in that order; junction bases with no gene match: 10. CDR3 sequence: CASSVEPREFGETQYF. The CDR3 region has the DNA TGTGCCAGCAGCGTAGAACCGCGGGAGTTCGGGGAGACCCAGTACTTC.

This clone was seen a few times. J is TRBJ1-1 and V is TRBV19; TRBD1 is a possible D gene (6 bases). The CDR3 has 12 amino acids. Between the trimmed V and J ends, which lost 3 bases and 7 bases, there was a span of 9 bases. CDR1 and CDR2 (germline): LNHDA, SQIVND (reference sequence). The CDR3 DNA reads TGTGCCAGTAGTATGGAACAGGGTGAAGCTTTCTTT. Amino acid sequence: CASSMEQGEAFF.

There are a few counts of this clone. V and J are TRBV10-3 and TRBJ2-7, with unresolved D. The V gene's germline CDR1 is ENHRY and CDR2 SYGVKD. This CDR3 contains 11 residues. V lost 8 bases and J lost 3, with 8 bases in between. CDR3: CAIGSGYEQYF. CDR3 nucleotide sequence: TGTGCCATCGGCTCAGGCTACGAGCAGTACTTC.

The chain carries TRBV28 and TRBJ1-2; D remains unclear. V was pared by 9 bases and J by 3 bases, with 14 bases between. Germline CDR1 and CDR2: MDHEN and SYDVKM. The CDR3 spans 13 residues. The chain's CDR3 is CARGRGGYYGYTF. CDR3 nucleotides: TGTGCCAGAGGCCGTGGAGGGTACTATGGCTACACCTTC.

This clone was picked up a small number of times. The chain employs TRBV28 and TRBJ2-7; D gene unclear. CDR3 length: 12 residues. Germline loops: CDR1 MDHEN, CDR2 SYDVKM. V was cut by 8 bases and J by 3 bases, with 11 bases left in between. The CDR3 region is CASGYGFYEQYF. The DNA for the CDR3 is TGTGCCAGCGGATACGGGTTCTACGAGCAGTACTTC.

This clone was recorded once. A read error may produce the germline difference seen at one junction end. This CDR3 is also generated by other DNA sequences in the sample. CDR3 region: CASARGASYNEQFF. CDR3 DNA sequence: TGTGCCAGCGCCCGGGGGGCATCCTACAATGAACAGTTCTTC. The rearrangement links TRBV18 to TRBJ2-1, with D possibly TRBD2 on 7 matching bases. CDR1 is KGHSH, CDR2 LQKENI, per germline. The CDR3 loop spans 14 amino acids.

This clone was seen a few times. The V and J genes are TRBV6-1 and TRBJ2-7; D possibly corresponds to TRBD2 (7 bases). Trimming left V 6 bases short and J 1 base short, with 16 bases between. The germline V gene has CDR1 MNHNS and CDR2 SASEGT. CDR3 size: 15 residues. The CDR3 protein is CASRAIGGLSYEQYF. The CDR3 nucleotides are TGTGCCAGCAGGGCCATCGGGGGGCTGTCCTACGAGCAGTACTTC.

The chain links TRBV27 to TRBJ2-3; D may be TRBD1 (6 bases). This CDR3 has 15 residues. Deletions cut 4 bases from V and 0 bases from J, with 11 bases between. Per germline, CDR1 MNHEY and CDR2 SMNVEV (reference sequence). The CDR3 region has the DNA TGTGCCAGCAGTTCCCCAGGGGCTAGCACAGATACGCAGTATTTT. Protein product: CASSSPGASTDTQYF.

This clone was recorded many times. The V call is TRBV27, the J call TRBJ2-7, with 11 bases fitting TRBD1. The CDR3 loop spans 15 amino acids. CDR1 MNHEY and CDR2 SMNVEV come from the germline V gene (reference sequence). The V gene end was trimmed by 4 bases and the J gene end by 2 bases; junction bases not matched to a gene: 4. In DNA form, the CDR3 reads TGTGCCAGCAGTTCTCCGGGACAGGGGGCCTACGAGCAGTACTTC. Translating gives CASSSPGQGAYEQYF.

This clone came up a few times. V is TRBV5-1 and J is TRBJ2-7; a possible D gene is TRBD1 (6 bases). Trimming took off 1 base at V and 4 bases at J, with 9 bases between the two ends. This CDR3 is built from 13 residues. Germline CDR1 is SGHRS and CDR2 is YFSETQ. The CDR3 sequence: CASSLWTEYEQYF. The CDR3 DNA reads TGCGCCAGCAGCTTGTGGACAGAGTACGAGCAGTACTTC.

Of note for this clone: In the same sample, other DNA sequences code for this CDR3. This chain connects TRBV7-3 to TRBJ1-1; the D gene is possibly TRBD1 (5 bases). Per germline, CDR1 SGHTA and CDR2 FQGTGA. This CDR3 comprises 14 residues. The ends were cut back, 1 base at V and 1 base at J, with 7 bases in the middle. CDR3 nucleotides: TGTGCCAGCAGCTTAAGTAGGGGGAACACTGAAGCTTTCTTT. Translated, it gives CASSLSRGNTEAFF.

This clone was seen a handful of times. The chain recombines TRBV6-5 with TRBJ1-2, with D possibly being TRBD1 (5 bases). The CDR3 spans 15 residues. Germline V gives CDR1 MNHEY, CDR2 SVGAGI. V was trimmed by 0 bases and J by 0 bases, leaving 8 bases between them. DNA for the CDR3: TGTGCCAGCAGTTACTCGGGGGGGGCTAACTATGGCTACACCTTC. It encodes CASSYSGGANYGYTF.

This sequence joins TRBV27 and TRBJ1-6, with D possibly TRBD1 on 5 matching bases. Germline V gene sequence: CDR1 MNHEY, CDR2 SMNVEV (reference sequence). The germline V and J ends were trimmed by 8 bases and 7 bases, with 18 bases remaining between them. CDR3 length: 15 amino acids. The CDR3 nucleotides read TGTGCCAGCGGGGGGGGTAGCTCTTTGAATTCACCCCTCCACTTT. Its protein product is CASGGGSSLNSPLHF.

The gene calls are TRBV6-4 and TRBJ2-3; 11 bases are shared with TRBD2. Germline trimming cut 4 bases from V and 4 bases from J; bases unmatched to any gene: 4. Germline V gene data show CDR1 as MRHNA and CDR2 as SNTAGT. The CDR3 is 15 amino acids. CDR3 sequence: CASSVSGRAPDTQYF. CDR3 coding DNA: TGTGCCAGCAGTGTTAGCGGGAGGGCCCCAGATACGCAGTATTTT.

The sample holds a few counts of this clone. The chain is built from TRBV11-2 and TRBJ1-4, with a weak D call TRBD1 (6 bases). Between the trimmed V and J ends, which lost 3 bases and 8 bases, there was a span of 13 bases. The CDR3 has 14 amino acids. The germline V gene encodes CDR1 SGHAT and CDR2 FQNNGV. This CDR3 is CASSLDRAKEKLFF. CDR3 in DNA: TGTGCCAGCAGCTTGGACAGAGCCAAAGAAAAACTGTTTTTT.

This clone was observed a few times. The chain's CDR3 is CAISDASGEETQYF. CDR3 DNA sequence: TGTGCCATCAGTGACGCTAGCGGGGAAGAGACCCAGTACTTC. The V gene is TRBV10-3, the J gene TRBJ2-5; TRBD2 agrees at 9 bases. V lost 3 bases to trimming and J lost 3 bases; unmatched junction nucleotides: 2. The CDR3 covers 14 residues. Germline-derived CDR1 and CDR2 are ENHRY and SYGVKD.

There are a few counts of this clone. The V call is TRBV4-3, the J call TRBJ2-4, with D perhaps TRBD2 (6 bases). Per the germline V gene, CDR1 is LGHNA and CDR2 is YSLEER. The germline V and J ends were trimmed by 0 bases and 0 bases, with 12 bases remaining between them. This CDR3 spans 17 amino acids. The CDR3 region is CASSQDSSVLAKNIQYF. The DNA of the CDR3 is TGCGCCAGCAGCCAAGATTCTAGCGTATTAGCCAAAAACATTCAGTACTTC.

This clone appeared a few times. The V call is TRBV19, the J call TRBJ1-5, with D possibly being TRBD1 (6 bases). Per the germline V gene, CDR1 is LNHDA and CDR2 is SQIVND (reference sequence). This CDR3 has 14 amino acids. V gave up 5 bases and J gave up 7 bases, with 15 bases separating them. The CDR3 spells CASSSGGRGQPQHF. DNA of the CDR3: TGTGCCAGTAGTTCGGGGGGCCGGGGGCAGCCCCAGCATTTT.

The rearrangement uses TRBV5-4 and TRBJ2-3, with a possible D match to TRBD1 (6 bases). CDR1 and CDR2 from the germline V gene are SGHNT and YYREEE (reference sequence). The CDR3 consists of 14 residues. With 4 bases removed from V and 4 bases from J, the gap between germline ends came to 13 bases. CDR3 in amino acids: CASSPRGGSDTQYF. The CDR3 nucleotides read TGTGCCAGCAGCCCACGAGGGGGATCAGATACGCAGTATTTT.

This clone was counted a few times. The V and J genes are TRBV4-2 and TRBJ2-1, with TRBD2 matching 12 bases. With V trimmed by 3 bases and J by 7 bases, 4 bases remained unmatched. The CDR3 loop spans 15 amino acids. The germline V gene has CDR1 LGHNA and CDR2 YNFKEQ. This CDR3 is CASSQRTSGANEQFF. In nucleotides, the CDR3 is TGTGCCAGCAGCCAGAGGACTAGCGGGGCGAATGAGCAGTTCTTC.

The table lists this clone with a few counts. Other nucleotide sequences in the sample specify the same CDR3. The chain has TRBV5-1 and TRBJ1-6, with TRBD1 matching 9 bases. The CDR3 covers 17 residues. The germline V gene has CDR1 SGHRS and CDR2 YFSETQ. J was trimmed by 7 bases and V by 0 bases; bases with no gene match: 8. CDR3 nucleotides: TGCGCCAGCAGCTTGGACCCAGGGACAGGGACGAATTCACCCCTCCACTTT. Its protein product is CASSLDPGTGTNSPLHF.

This clone came up many times. The V and J genes are TRBV4-2 and TRBJ1-6; a possible D gene is TRBD1 (6 bases). The CDR3 extends over 14 amino acids. V lost 5 bases, J lost 7 bases, and 12 bases lay in between. In germline, CDR1 is LGHNA, CDR2 YNFKEQ. The CDR3 protein is CASSLHRENSPLHF. The CDR3 region has the DNA TGTGCCAGCAGCTTACACAGGGAGAATTCACCCCTCCACTTT.

This chain's CDR3 is CASSSGTSNSPLHF. Here the CDR3 DNA reads TGTGCCAGCAGCTCCGGGACATCTAATTCACCCCTCCACTTT. V is TRBV5-5 and J is TRBJ1-6; D is possibly TRBD1 (6 bases). Per the germline V gene, CDR1 is SGHKS and CDR2 is YYEKEE (reference sequence). The CDR3 is 14 residues long. V was clipped by 3 bases and J by 6 bases, with 10 bases between them. Full variable domain (remainder filled in from reference TRBV5-5 and TRBJ1-6): DAGVTQSPTHLIKTRGQQVTLRCSPISGHKSVSWYQQVLGQGPQFIFQYYEKEERGRGNFPDRFSARQFPNYSSELNVNALLLGDSALYLCASSSGTSNSPLHFGNGTRLTVT.